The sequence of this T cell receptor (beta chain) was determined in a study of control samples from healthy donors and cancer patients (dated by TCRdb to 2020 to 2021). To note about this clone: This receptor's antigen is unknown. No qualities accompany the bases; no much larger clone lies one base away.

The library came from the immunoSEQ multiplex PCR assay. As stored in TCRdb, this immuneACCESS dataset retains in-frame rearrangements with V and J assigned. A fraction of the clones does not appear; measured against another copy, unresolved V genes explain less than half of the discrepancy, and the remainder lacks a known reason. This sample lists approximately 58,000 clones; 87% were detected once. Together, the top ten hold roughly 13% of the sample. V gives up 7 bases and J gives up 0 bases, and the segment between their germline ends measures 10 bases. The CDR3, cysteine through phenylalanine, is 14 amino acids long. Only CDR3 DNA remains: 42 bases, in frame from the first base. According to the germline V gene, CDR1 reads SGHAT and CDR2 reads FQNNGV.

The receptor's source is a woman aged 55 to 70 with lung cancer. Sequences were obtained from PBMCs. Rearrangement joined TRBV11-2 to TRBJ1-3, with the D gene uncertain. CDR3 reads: CASNRYYSGNTIYF. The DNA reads TGTGCCAGCAACCGCTATTACTCTGGAAACACCATATATTTT.